Listed below are T cell receptor beta chains from one sample, sequenced in a study of PD-1 blockade in mismatch repair-deficient tumors. Here immunoSEQ multiplex PCR was the method, and the copy in TCRdb shows in-frame clones only, minus some. Of around 23,000 clones in the sample, under 85% were seen once. The material sequenced was peripheral blood, taken 12 weeks after starting pembrolizumab. The receptor source for this set is an adult with mismatch repair-deficient cancer. Both conserved end residues are part of each CDR3. Fields, in order: V gene, clone size, J gene, D gene, CDR3 protein, CDR3 DNA. The D gene is left open where the match is weak. Expanded clones are given a class, and other clones once, few, many or no size at all.

TRBV21-1	NA	TRBJ2-7	NA	CASSKAQGHQNYEQYF	TGTGCCAGCAGCAAAGCGCAGGGTCACCAGAACTACGAGCAGTACTTC
TRBV7-4	NA	TRBJ2-7	NA	CANSGFTVHYEQYF	TGTGCCAACTCAGGGTTTACGGTGCATTACGAGCAGTACTTC
TRBV10-3	NA	TRBJ2-7	NA	CAISESISAYEQYF	TGTGCCATCAGTGAGTCGATTAGCGCCTACGAGCAGTACTTC
TRBV23-1	NA	TRBJ2-5	NA	CASILDIYPGETQYF	TGCGCCAGCATATTAGACATTTATCCCGGGGAGACCCAGTACTTC
TRBV5-4	few	TRBJ2-1	TRBD2	CASSRIAGGSYNEQFF	TGTGCCAGCAGCCGGATAGCGGGAGGGTCCTACAATGAGCAGTTCTTC
TRBV18	few	TRBJ2-1	NA	CASSPQNNEQFF	TGTGCCAGCTCACCACAAAACAATGAGCAGTTCTTC
TRBV7-8	NA	TRBJ2-1	TRBD2	CASSPREGHYNEQFF	TGTGCCAGCAGTCCGCGGGAGGGCCACTACAATGAGCAGTTCTTC
TRBV11-2	NA	TRBJ2-7	NA	CASSRSVSYEQYF	TGTGCCAGCAGTCGATCGGTTTCCTACGAGCAGTACTTC
TRBV5-1	NA	TRBJ2-2	TRBD2	CASSPGGLAGGELFF	TGCGCCAGCAGCCCTGGAGGACTAGCCGGCGGGGAGCTGTTTTTT
TRBV10-2	once	TRBJ2-2	TRBD2	CASSEAGLAGNTGELFF	TGCGCCAGCAGTGAGGCGGGACTAGCGGGAAACACCGGGGAGCTGTTTTTT
TRBV7-2	NA	TRBJ1-3	NA	CASSFEGQRVYGNTIYF	TGTGCCAGCAGCTTTGAGGGGCAGAGGGTTTACGGAAACACCATATATTTT
TRBV30	NA	TRBJ1-4	NA	CAWSVAGLNEKLFF	TGTGCCTGGAGTGTTGCAGGGCTAAATGAAAAACTGTTTTTT
TRBV28	NA	TRBJ2-7	TRBD1	CASRTPTGTGGDEQYF	TGTGCCAGCAGAACGCCAACCGGGACAGGGGGCGACGAGCAGTACTTC
TRBV10-3	NA	TRBJ1-2	NA	CAISESSQDYGYTF	TGTGCCATCAGTGAGTCGAGCCAGGACTATGGCTACACCTTC
TRBV28	NA	TRBJ1-5	TRBD1	CASSSPDRERQPQHF	TGTGCCAGCAGTTCCCCAGACAGGGAGAGGCAGCCCCAGCATTTT
TRBV27	NA	TRBJ2-1	NA	CASSLGVGGAYNEQFF	TGTGCCAGCAGTTTAGGGGTGGGAGGAGCCTACAATGAGCAGTTCTTC
TRBV6-1	NA	TRBJ2-7	NA	CASSDTGPWYEQYF	TGTGCCAGCAGTGACACAGGGCCTTGGTACGAGCAGTACTTC
TRBV6-4	NA	TRBJ2-7	TRBD2	CASSVWTSGPTLAPYEQYF	TGTGCCAGCAGTGTATGGACTAGCGGCCCCACCTTAGCCCCCTACGAGCAGTACTTC
TRBV28	NA	TRBJ2-6	TRBD2	CASSLLAGGGANVLTF	TGTGCCAGCAGTTTACTAGCGGGAGGTGGGGCCAACGTCCTGACTTTC
TRBV5-1	NA	TRBJ2-3	TRBD2	CASSVQPSGRGDTQYF	TGCGCCAGCAGCGTTCAACCTAGCGGGAGGGGGGATACGCAGTATTTT
TRBV7-9	NA	TRBJ2-5	NA	CASSLNFAGQETQYF	TGTGCCAGCAGCTTAAATTTCGCGGGCCAAGAGACCCAGTACTTC
TRBV7-3	once	TRBJ1-1	NA	CASSSVLNTEAFF	TGTGCCAGCAGCTCCGTCTTGAACACTGAAGCTTTCTTT